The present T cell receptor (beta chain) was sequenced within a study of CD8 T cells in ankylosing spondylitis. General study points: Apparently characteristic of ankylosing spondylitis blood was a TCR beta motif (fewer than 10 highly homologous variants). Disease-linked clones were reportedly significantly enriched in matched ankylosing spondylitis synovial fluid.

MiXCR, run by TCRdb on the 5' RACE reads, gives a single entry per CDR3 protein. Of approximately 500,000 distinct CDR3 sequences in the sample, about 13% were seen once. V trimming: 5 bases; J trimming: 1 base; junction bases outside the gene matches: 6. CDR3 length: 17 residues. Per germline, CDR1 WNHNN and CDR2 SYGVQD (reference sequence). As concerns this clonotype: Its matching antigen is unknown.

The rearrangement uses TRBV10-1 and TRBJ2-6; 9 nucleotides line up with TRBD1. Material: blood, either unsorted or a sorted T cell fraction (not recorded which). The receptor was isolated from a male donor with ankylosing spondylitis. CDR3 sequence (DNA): TGCGCCAGCAGTTCACCCGACAGGGGGTCTGGGGCCAACGTCCTGACTTTC. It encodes CASSSPDRGSGANVLTF.